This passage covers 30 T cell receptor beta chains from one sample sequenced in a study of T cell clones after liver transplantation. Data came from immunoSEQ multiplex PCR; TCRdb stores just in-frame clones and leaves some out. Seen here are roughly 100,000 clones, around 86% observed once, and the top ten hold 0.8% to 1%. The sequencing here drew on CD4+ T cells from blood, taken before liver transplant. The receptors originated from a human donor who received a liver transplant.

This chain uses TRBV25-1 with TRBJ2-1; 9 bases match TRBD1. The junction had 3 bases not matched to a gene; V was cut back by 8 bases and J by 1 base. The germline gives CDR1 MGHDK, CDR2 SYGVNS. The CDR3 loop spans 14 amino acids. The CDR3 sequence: CASLGQGSYNEQFF. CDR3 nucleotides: TGTGCCAGCCTGGGACAGGGTTCCTACAATGAGCAGTTCTTC.

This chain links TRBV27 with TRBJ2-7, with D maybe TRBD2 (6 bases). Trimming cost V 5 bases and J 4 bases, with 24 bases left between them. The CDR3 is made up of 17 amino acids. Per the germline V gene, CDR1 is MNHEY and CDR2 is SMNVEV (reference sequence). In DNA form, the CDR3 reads TGTGCCAGCAGTCCATTTAAAAAGACTAGTCCAGCATACGAGCAGTACTTC. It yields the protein CASSPFKKTSPAYEQYF.

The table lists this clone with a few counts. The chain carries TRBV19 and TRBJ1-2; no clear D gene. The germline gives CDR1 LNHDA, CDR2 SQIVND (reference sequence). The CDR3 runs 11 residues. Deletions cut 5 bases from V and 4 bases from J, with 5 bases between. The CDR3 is CASSAIYGYTF. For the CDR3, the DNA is TGTGCCAGTAGTGCAATCTATGGCTACACCTTC. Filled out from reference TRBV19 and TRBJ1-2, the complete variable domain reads DGGITQSPKYLFRKEGQNVTLSCEQNLNHDAMYWYRQDPGQGLRLIYYSQIVNDFQKGDIAEGYSVSREKKESFPLTVTSAQKNPTAFYLCASSAIYGYTFGSGTRLTVV.

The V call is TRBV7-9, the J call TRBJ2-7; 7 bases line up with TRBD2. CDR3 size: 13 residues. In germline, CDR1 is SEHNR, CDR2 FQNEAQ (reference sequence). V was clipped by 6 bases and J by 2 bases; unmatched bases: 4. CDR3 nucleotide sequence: TGTGCCAGCAGAGGCGGGAGCCCCTACGAGCAGTACTTC. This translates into CASRGGSPYEQYF.

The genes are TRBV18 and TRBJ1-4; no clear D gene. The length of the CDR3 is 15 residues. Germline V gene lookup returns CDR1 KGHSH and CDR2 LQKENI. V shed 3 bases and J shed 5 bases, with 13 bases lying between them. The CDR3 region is CASSPANTRNEKLFF. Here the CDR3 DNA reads TGTGCCAGCTCACCTGCGAACACAAGGAATGAAAAACTGTTTTTT.

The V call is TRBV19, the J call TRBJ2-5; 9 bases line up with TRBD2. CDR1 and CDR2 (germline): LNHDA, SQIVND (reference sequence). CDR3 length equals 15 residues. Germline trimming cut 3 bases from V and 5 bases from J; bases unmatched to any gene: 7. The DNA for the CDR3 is TGTGCCAGTAGTATGATTAGCGGGGGAACGGAGACCCAGTACTTC. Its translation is CASSMISGGTETQYF.

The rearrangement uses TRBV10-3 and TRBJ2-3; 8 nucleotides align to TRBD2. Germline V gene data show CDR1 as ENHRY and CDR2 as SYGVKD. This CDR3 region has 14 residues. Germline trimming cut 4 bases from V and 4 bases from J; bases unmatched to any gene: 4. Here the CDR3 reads CAISAAGESDTQYF. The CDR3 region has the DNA TGTGCCATCAGTGCAGCGGGAGAGTCAGATACGCAGTATTTT.

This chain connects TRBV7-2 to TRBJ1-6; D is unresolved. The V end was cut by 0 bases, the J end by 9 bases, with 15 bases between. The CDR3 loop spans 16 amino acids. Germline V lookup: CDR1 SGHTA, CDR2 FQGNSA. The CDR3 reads CASSLAAILSGSPLHF. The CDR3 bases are TGTGCCAGCAGCTTAGCGGCGATCTTAAGTGGTTCACCCCTCCACTTT.

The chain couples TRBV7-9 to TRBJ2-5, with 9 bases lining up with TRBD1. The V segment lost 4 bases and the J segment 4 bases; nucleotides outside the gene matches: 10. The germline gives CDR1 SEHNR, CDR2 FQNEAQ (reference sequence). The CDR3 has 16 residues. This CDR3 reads CASSSQGQGGRETQYF. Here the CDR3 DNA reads TGTGCCAGCAGCTCACAGGGACAGGGAGGAAGAGAGACCCAGTACTTC.

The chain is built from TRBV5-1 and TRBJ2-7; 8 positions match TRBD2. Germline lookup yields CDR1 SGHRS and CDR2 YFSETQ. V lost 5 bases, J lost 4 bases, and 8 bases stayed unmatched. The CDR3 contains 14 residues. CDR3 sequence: CASRELAEGYEQYF. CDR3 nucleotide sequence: TGCGCCAGCAGGGAACTAGCGGAGGGATACGAGCAGTACTTC.

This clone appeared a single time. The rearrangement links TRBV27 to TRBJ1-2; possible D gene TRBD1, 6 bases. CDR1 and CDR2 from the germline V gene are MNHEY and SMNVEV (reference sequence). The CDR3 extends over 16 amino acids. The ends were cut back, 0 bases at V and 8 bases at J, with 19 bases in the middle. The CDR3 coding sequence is TGTGCCAGCAGTTTATCTCTGACAGGCCGCTCACTGGGCTACACCTTC. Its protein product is CASSLSLTGRSLGYTF.

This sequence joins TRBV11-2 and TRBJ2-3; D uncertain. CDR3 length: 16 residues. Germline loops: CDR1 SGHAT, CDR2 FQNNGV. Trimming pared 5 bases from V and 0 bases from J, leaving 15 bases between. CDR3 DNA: TGTGCCAGCAGCCCTAGGGTGGGCCTTAGCACAGATACGCAGTATTTT. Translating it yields CASSPRVGLSTDTQYF.

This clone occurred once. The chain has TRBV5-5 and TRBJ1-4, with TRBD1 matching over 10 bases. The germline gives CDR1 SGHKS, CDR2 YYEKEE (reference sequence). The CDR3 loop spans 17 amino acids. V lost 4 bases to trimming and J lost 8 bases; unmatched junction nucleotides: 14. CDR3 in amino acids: CASSHAKTGTGDEKLFF. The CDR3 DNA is TGTGCCAGCAGCCACGCCAAAACCGGGACAGGGGACGAAAAACTGTTTTTT.

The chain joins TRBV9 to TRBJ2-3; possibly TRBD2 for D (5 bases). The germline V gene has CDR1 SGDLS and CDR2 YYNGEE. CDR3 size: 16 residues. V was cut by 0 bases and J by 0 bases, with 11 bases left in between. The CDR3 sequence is CASSVADFSSTDTQYF. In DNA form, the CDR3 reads TGTGCCAGCAGCGTAGCGGACTTCTCAAGCACAGATACGCAGTATTTT.

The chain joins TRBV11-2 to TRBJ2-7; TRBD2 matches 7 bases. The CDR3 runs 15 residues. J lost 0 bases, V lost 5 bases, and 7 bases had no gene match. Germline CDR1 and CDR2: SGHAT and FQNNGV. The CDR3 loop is CASSPLAVSSYEQYF. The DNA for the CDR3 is TGTGCCAGCAGCCCGCTAGCGGTGAGCTCCTACGAGCAGTACTTC.

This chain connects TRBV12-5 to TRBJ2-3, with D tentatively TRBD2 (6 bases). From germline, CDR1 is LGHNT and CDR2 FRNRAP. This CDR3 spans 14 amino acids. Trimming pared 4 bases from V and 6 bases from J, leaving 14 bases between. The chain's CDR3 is CASGSSGRSDTQYF. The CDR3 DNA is TGTGCTAGTGGTTCGTCCGGGAGATCGGATACGCAGTATTTT.

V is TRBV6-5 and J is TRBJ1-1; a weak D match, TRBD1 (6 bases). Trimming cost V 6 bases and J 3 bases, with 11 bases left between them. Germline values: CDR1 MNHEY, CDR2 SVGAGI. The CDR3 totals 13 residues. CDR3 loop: CASSLTGYTEAFF. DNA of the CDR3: TGTGCCAGCAGCCTCACAGGGTACACTGAAGCTTTCTTT.

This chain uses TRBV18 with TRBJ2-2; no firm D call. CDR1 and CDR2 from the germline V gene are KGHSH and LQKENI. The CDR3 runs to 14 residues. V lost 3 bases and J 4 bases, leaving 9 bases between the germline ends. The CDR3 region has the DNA TGTGCCAGCTCACCGTCGCCAATCACCGGGGAGCTGTTTTTT. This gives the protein CASSPSPITGELFF.

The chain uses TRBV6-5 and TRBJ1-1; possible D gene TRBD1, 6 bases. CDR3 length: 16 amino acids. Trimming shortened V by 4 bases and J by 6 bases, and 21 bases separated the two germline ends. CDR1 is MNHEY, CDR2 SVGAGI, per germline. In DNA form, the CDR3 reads TGTGCCAGCAGTTCCCCGAGGGAAGGGGGAGCCTCTGAAGCTTTCTTT. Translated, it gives CASSSPREGGASEAFF.

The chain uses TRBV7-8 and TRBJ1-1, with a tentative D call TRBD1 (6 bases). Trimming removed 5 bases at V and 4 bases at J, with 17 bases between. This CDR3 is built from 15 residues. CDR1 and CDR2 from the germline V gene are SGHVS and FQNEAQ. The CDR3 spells CASSPFDRLSTEAFF. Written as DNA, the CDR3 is TGTGCCAGCAGCCCCTTTGACAGGTTGAGCACTGAAGCTTTCTTT.

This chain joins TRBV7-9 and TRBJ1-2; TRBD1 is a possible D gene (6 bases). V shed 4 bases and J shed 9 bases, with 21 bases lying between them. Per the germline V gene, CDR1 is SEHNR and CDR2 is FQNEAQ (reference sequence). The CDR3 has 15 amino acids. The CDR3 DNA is TGTGCCAGCAGCTCGTACAGGGAGCCCCCCTCTAGCTACACCTTC. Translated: CASSSYREPPSSYTF.

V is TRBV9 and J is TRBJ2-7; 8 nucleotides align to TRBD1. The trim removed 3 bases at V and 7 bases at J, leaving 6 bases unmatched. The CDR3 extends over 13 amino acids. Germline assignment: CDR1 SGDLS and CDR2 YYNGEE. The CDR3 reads CASSGDRGGEQYF. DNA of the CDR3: TGTGCCAGCAGCGGCGACAGGGGCGGAGAGCAGTACTTC.

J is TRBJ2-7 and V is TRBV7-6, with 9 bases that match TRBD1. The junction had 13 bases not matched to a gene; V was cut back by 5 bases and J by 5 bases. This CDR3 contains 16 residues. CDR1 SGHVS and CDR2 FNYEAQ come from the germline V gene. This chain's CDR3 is CASSHRTGGRADEQYF. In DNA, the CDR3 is TGTGCCAGCAGCCATCGAACAGGGGGCAGGGCGGACGAGCAGTACTTC.

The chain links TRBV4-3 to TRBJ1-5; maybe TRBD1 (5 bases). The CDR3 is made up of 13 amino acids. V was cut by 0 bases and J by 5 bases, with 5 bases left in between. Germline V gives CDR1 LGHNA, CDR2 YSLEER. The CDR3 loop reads CASSQDRDQPQHF. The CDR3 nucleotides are TGCGCCAGCAGCCAAGACAGGGATCAGCCCCAGCATTTT.

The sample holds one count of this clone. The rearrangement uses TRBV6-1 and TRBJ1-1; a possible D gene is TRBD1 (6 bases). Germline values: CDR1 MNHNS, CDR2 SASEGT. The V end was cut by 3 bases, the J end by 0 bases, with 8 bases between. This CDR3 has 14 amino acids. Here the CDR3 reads CASSDEGVNTEAFF. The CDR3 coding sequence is TGTGCCAGCAGTGATGAGGGGGTGAACACTGAAGCTTTCTTT.

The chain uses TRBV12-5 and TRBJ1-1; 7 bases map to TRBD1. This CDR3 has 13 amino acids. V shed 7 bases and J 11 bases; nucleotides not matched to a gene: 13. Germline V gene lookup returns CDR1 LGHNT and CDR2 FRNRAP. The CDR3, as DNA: TGTGCTAGTGCAAAACGACAGGGCTCATCCGCTTTCTTT. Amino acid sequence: CASAKRQGSSAFF.

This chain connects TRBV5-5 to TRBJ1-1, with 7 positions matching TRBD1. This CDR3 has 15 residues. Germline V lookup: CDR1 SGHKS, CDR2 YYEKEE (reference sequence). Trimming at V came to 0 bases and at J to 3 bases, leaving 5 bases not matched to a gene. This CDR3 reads CASSLDDREYTEAFF. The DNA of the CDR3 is TGTGCCAGCAGCTTGGATGACAGGGAATACACTGAAGCTTTCTTT.

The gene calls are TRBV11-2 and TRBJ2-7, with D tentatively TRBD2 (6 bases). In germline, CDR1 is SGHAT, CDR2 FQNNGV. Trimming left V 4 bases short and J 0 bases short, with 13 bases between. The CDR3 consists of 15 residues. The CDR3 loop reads CASSSRDFPSYEQYF. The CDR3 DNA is TGTGCCAGCAGCTCTCGGGACTTTCCCTCCTACGAGCAGTACTTC.

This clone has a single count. CDR3 nucleotide sequence: TGTGCCAGCAGCGTAGGATCCAGTCTCGACACAGATACGCAGTATTTT. It encodes CASSVGSSLDTDTQYF. This chain joins TRBV9 and TRBJ2-3; D unresolved. The CDR3 runs to 16 residues. The germline V gene has CDR1 SGDLS and CDR2 YYNGEE. The V end lost 0 bases, the J end lost 2 bases, and 13 bases lay between the germline ends.

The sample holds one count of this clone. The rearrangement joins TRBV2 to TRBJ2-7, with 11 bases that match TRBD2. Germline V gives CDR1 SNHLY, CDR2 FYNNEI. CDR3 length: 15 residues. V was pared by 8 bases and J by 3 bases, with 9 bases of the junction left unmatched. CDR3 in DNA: TGTGCCAGCGGATCTAGACTAGCGGGAAACTACGAGCAGTACTTC. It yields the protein CASGSRLAGNYEQYF. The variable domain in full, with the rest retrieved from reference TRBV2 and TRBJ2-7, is EPEVTQTPSHQVTQMGQEVILRCVPISNHLYFYWYRQILGQKVEFLVSFYNNEISEKSEIFDDQFSVERPDGSNFTLKIRSTKLEDSAMYFCASGSRLAGNYEQYFGPGTRLTVT.